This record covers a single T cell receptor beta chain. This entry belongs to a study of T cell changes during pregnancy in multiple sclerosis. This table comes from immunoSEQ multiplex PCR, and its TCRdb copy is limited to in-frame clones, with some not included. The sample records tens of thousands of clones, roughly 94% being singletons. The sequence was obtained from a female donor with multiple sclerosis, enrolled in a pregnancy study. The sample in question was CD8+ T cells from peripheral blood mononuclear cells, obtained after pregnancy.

The CDR3 protein is CASSQGPSGRDSYEQYF. For the CDR3, the DNA is TGCGCCAGCAGCCAAGGGCCTAGCGGGAGGGACTCCTACGAGCAGTACTTC. The J gene is TRBJ2-7, the V gene TRBV4-1; 12 bases are a match to TRBD2. The germline gives CDR1 MGHRA, CDR2 YSYEKL. The CDR3 runs 17 residues. J was trimmed by 0 bases and V by 1 base; bases with no gene match: 4.